Listed here is a single T cell receptor (beta chain). The method was immunoSEQ multiplex PCR; TCRdb's version includes in-frame clones alone and lacks a portion of them. The sample records about 27,000 clones, about 91% being singletons. This sample stems from a study of T cell changes during pregnancy in multiple sclerosis. The CDR3 runs to 16 residues. Per germline, CDR1 ENHRY and CDR2 SYGVKD. The J segment lost 1 base and the V segment lost 6 bases, leaving 6 bases of the junction unmatched. The sample here was CD8+ T cells from peripheral blood mononuclear cells, taken in the second trimester of pregnancy. The TCR comes from a female donor with multiple sclerosis, enrolled in a pregnancy study. The chain has TRBV10-3 and TRBJ2-2; 9 bases agree with TRBD2. CDR3 in amino acids: CAISGFSGRNTGELFF. DNA of the CDR3: TGTGCCATCAGCGGGTTTAGCGGGAGGAACACCGGGGAGCTGTTTTTT.